The 19 T cell receptor beta chains below were found in one sample sequenced in a study of T cell changes during pregnancy in multiple sclerosis. Only in-frame clones appear in the TCRdb table, and some are missing; sequencing was by immunoSEQ multiplex PCR. The data contain about 49,000 clones, approximately 94% of them seen just once; the ten biggest clones take up roughly 5%. The starting material was CD8+ T cells from peripheral blood mononuclear cells, obtained before pregnancy. The source is a female donor with multiple sclerosis, enrolled in a pregnancy study.

The rearrangement links TRBV4-3 to TRBJ2-1; 10 bases are shared with TRBD2. The CDR3 has 17 amino acids. V lost 6 bases to trimming and J lost 0 bases; unmatched junction nucleotides: 8. CDR1 is LGHNA and CDR2 is YSLEER in the germline V gene. The DNA of the CDR3 is TGCGCCAGCAGGGGACTAGCGACTACTAGCTCCTACAATGAGCAGTTCTTC. Its protein product is CASRGLATTSSYNEQFF.

The V call is TRBV7-9, the J call TRBJ2-7, with TRBD1 matching over 7 bases. Per the germline V gene, CDR1 is SEHNR and CDR2 is FQNEAQ (reference sequence). J gave up 6 bases and V 2 bases, and 7 bases lay outside the gene matches. CDR3 length equals 14 residues. For the CDR3, the DNA is TGTGCCAGCAGCTTACAAGGGGGCGCCTCCGAGCAGTACTTC. Residues: CASSLQGGASEQYF. The variable domain in full, completed from reference TRBV7-9 and TRBJ2-7, reads DTGVSQNPRHKITKRGQNVTFRCDPISEHNRLYWYRQTLGQGPEFLTYFQNEAQLEKSRLLSDRFSAERPKGSFSTLEIQRTEQGDSAMYLCASSLQGGASEQYFGPGTRLTVT.

The chain has TRBV25-1 and TRBJ2-3; weak D call: TRBD2 (5 bases). This CDR3 contains 13 residues. CDR1 is MGHDK and CDR2 is SYGVNS in the germline V gene. Trimming took off 3 bases at V and 5 bases at J, with 9 bases between the two ends. The CDR3 sequence: CASSESRGDTQYF. CDR3 nucleotides: TGTGCCAGCAGTGAGTCCCGGGGAGATACGCAGTATTTT.

The J gene is TRBJ2-1, the V gene TRBV5-1, with D perhaps TRBD2 (5 bases). Trimming removed 0 bases at V and 9 bases at J, with 22 bases between. Germline V lookup: CDR1 SGHRS, CDR2 YFSETQ. The CDR3 runs 17 residues. CDR3 region: CASSLAGLNPLHGEQFF. In DNA form, the CDR3 reads TGCGCCAGCAGCTTGGCTGGACTTAACCCCCTTCACGGTGAGCAGTTCTTC.

V and J are TRBV11-2 and TRBJ1-4; perhaps TRBD1 as D (6 bases). Germline CDR1 SGHAT, CDR2 FQNNGV. The CDR3 is 15 amino acids. V was pared by 4 bases and J by 4 bases, with 13 bases between. In DNA, the CDR3 is TGTGCCAGCAGCTCCTACAGGGATAGTAATGAAAAACTGTTTTTT. This translates into CASSSYRDSNEKLFF. The full variable domain, completed using reference TRBV11-2 and TRBJ1-4, is EAGVAQSPRYKIIEKRQSVAFWCNPISGHATLYWYQQILGQGPKLLIQFQNNGVVDDSQLPKDRFSAERLKGVDSTLKIQPAKLEDSAVYLCASSSYRDSNEKLFFGSGTQLSVL.

The chain joins TRBV7-8 to TRBJ2-2; 7 nucleotides agree with TRBD2. V was clipped by 6 bases and J by 4 bases; unmatched bases: 5. The CDR3 spans 14 residues. CDR1 is SGHVS, CDR2 FQNEAQ, per germline. As DNA, the CDR3 is TGTGCCAGCAGGCGGGGGAGGGTCACCGGGGAGCTGTTTTTT. Its translation is CASRRGRVTGELFF.

The rearrangement uses TRBV11-2 and TRBJ1-1, with D uncertain. The CDR3 covers 13 residues. Germline V gene sequence: CDR1 SGHAT, CDR2 FQNNGV. Trimming took off 5 bases at V and 3 bases at J, with 10 bases between the two ends. The CDR3 DNA is TGTGCCAGCAGCCCAATCGGGGACACTGAAGCTTTCTTT. Its translation is CASSPIGDTEAFF.

V is TRBV5-4 and J is TRBJ2-2, with D tentatively TRBD2 (5 bases). The CDR3 contains 16 residues. Per the germline V gene, CDR1 is SGHNT and CDR2 is YYREEE (reference sequence). V dropped 1 base and J dropped 6 bases, with 16 bases sitting between them. Written as DNA, the CDR3 is TGTGCCAGCAGCTTGAGTGAACTAGTCGGGGCCGGGGAGCTGTTTTTT. This sequence encodes CASSLSELVGAGELFF.

V gene TRBV30 combines with J gene TRBJ2-7, with TRBD1 matching 10 bases. There are 17 residues in the CDR3. Germline V lookup: CDR1 GTSNPN, CDR2 SVGIG (reference sequence). The V gene end was trimmed by 1 base and the J gene end by 5 bases; junction bases not matched to a gene: 14. Here the CDR3 DNA reads TGTGCCTGGAGTGGGTTCCTTCGACAGGGGGCTAGCAACGAGCAGTACTTC. Encoded protein: CAWSGFLRQGASNEQYF.

The chain recombines TRBV19 with TRBJ2-3; no clear D. Trimming left V 6 bases short and J 1 base short, with 5 bases between. The germline V gene has CDR1 LNHDA and CDR2 SQIVND (reference sequence). The CDR3 has 12 residues. The CDR3: CASSRGTDTQYF. In DNA, the CDR3 is TGTGCCAGTAGCCGGGGCACAGATACGCAGTATTTT.

This rearrangement joins TRBV9 to TRBJ2-7; 8 bases line up with TRBD2. The CDR3 spans 14 residues. V was clipped by 5 bases and J by 0 bases; unmatched bases: 4. Germline CDR1 SGDLS, CDR2 YYNGEE. The CDR3 spells CASSTSGSSYEQYF. The DNA of the CDR3 is TGTGCCAGCAGTACTAGCGGTAGCTCCTACGAGCAGTACTTC.

The chain recombines TRBV7-9 with TRBJ1-2; TRBD1 matches 9 bases. Germline V gene data show CDR1 as SEHNR and CDR2 as FQNEAQ (reference sequence). The CDR3 is made up of 16 amino acids. The V segment lost 3 bases and the J segment 3 bases; nucleotides outside the gene matches: 8. CDR3 bases: TGTGCCAGCAGCTTGCTCCGGGACAGGGATGACTATGGCTACACCTTC. Its protein is CASSLLRDRDDYGYTF.

The CDR3, as DNA: TGTGCCAGCAGCTTGGTACTAGCGGGAGGGCTAGAGACCCAGTACTTC. This encodes CASSLVLAGGLETQYF. The rearrangement joins TRBV5-4 to TRBJ2-5; 13 bases line up with TRBD2. With V trimmed by 0 bases and J by 4 bases, 3 bases remained unmatched. The CDR3 consists of 16 residues. Looked up from germline, CDR1 is SGHNT and CDR2 is YYREEE (reference sequence). The full variable domain, rest sourced from reference TRBV5-4 and TRBJ2-5, is ETGVTQSPTHLIKTRGQQVTLRCSSQSGHNTVSWYQQALGQGPQFIFQYYREEENGRGNFPPRFSGLQFPNYSSELNVNALELDDSALYLCASSLVLAGGLETQYFGPGTRLLVL.

This clone is medium-sized (0.01 to 0.1%). The V call is TRBV5-1, the J call TRBJ2-1, with a possible D match to TRBD2 (5 bases). The CDR3 contains 14 residues. V was pared by 3 bases and J by 9 bases, with 16 bases between. CDR1 and CDR2 from the germline V gene are SGHRS and YFSETQ. The CDR3 region has the DNA TGCGCCAGCAGCTCTTACCGAAGCCGGGGTGAGCAGTTCTTC. It translates to CASSSYRSRGEQFF.

The J gene is TRBJ2-7, the V gene TRBV6-6; no clear D. The CDR3 contains 15 residues. Germline values: CDR1 MNHNY, CDR2 SVGAGI (reference sequence). The V and J ends lost 0 bases and 2 bases respectively, with 11 bases between them. The CDR3 spells CASSYSADTTYEQYF. CDR3 DNA: TGTGCCAGCAGTTACTCCGCCGACACGACCTACGAGCAGTACTTC.

The chain couples TRBV27 to TRBJ2-7; the match to TRBD2 covers 10 bases. Trimming took 6 bases from V and 2 from J; bases not matched to a gene: 4. In germline, CDR1 is MNHEY, CDR2 SMNVEV (reference sequence). The CDR3 loop spans 14 amino acids. CDR3 amino acids: CASRSTSGAYEQYF. CDR3 DNA: TGTGCCAGCAGATCTACTAGCGGGGCCTACGAGCAGTACTTC.

The V call is TRBV7-9, the J call TRBJ2-7; 10 positions match TRBD1. CDR1 and CDR2 (germline): SEHNR, FQNEAQ (reference sequence). There are 14 residues in the CDR3. The ends lost 4 bases at V and 6 bases at J; junction bases unmatched: 6. The CDR3 region is CASSSPGQGTEQYF. The CDR3 nucleotides read TGTGCCAGCAGCTCACCGGGACAGGGGACCGAGCAGTACTTC.

V usage is TRBV6-1 and J usage is TRBJ1-1; no clear D. V lost 2 bases and J 6 bases, leaving 16 bases between the germline ends. From germline, CDR1 is MNHNS and CDR2 SASEGT. The CDR3 extends over 15 amino acids. The chain's CDR3 is CASSETDQPSAEAFF. The DNA for the CDR3 is TGTGCCAGCAGTGAAACTGACCAGCCGAGCGCTGAAGCTTTCTTT.

The CDR3 DNA reads as TGTGCCAGCAGCTTATTAGCGGGCTACAATGAGCAGTTCTTC. It specifies CASSLLAGYNEQFF. The chain joins TRBV7-6 to TRBJ2-1; 7 bases match TRBD2. Trimming took 2 bases from V and 3 from J; bases not matched to a gene: 1. In germline, CDR1 is SGHVS, CDR2 FNYEAQ. The CDR3 is 14 amino acids.